The rows below give T cell receptor beta chains drawn from one sample of a study of T cell responses to AZD1222 COVID-19 vaccine. Sequencing used immunoSEQ multiplex PCR; TCRdb keeps in-frame clones, though not all of them. The top ten clones hold approximately 1.6% of a sample with more than 100,000 clones, 85% to 95% of them seen once. Sample: peripheral blood, taken on day 0 of AZD1222 vaccination. The receptors here all came from an adult in good health. Each CDR3 is given with its conserved first and last residue. The D gene is left open where the match is weak. Expanded clones are given a class, and other clones once, few, many or no size at all.

CASGRTSGSNEQFF	TGTGCCAGCGGCAGGACTAGCGGGAGTAATGAGCAGTTCTTC	TRBV3-1/TRBV3-2	TRBJ2-1	NA	TRBD2
CASSQGQLHTGELFF	TGCGCCAGCAGCCAAGGTCAACTTCACACCGGGGAGCTGTTTTTT	TRBV4-3	TRBJ2-2	NA	NA
CASSYKAGAMNTEAFF	TGTGCCAGCAGTTACAAAGCAGGGGCGATGAACACTGAAGCTTTCTTT	TRBV6-5	TRBJ1-1	NA	NA
CASSLDRSSYNSPLHF	TGTGCCAGCAGTTTGGACCGGAGCTCCTATAATTCACCCCTCCACTTT	TRBV6-6	TRBJ1-6	NA	NA
CASSGPSYNEQFF	TGCGCCAGTAGCGGTCCCTCCTACAATGAGCAGTTCTTC	TRBV5-1	TRBJ2-1	NA	NA
CASSPAGSNQPQHF	TGTGCCAGCTCACCAGCGGGGAGCAATCAGCCCCAGCATTTT	TRBV18	TRBJ1-5	NA	NA
CASSLASGGVYTEAFF	TGCGCCAGCAGCTTGGCCAGCGGGGGGGTTTACACTGAAGCTTTCTTT	TRBV5-1	TRBJ1-1	NA	NA
CASTDRGGGYTF	TGTGCCAGCACTGACAGGGGAGGGGGCTACACCTTC	TRBV25-1	TRBJ1-2	NA	TRBD1
CASSLRQVPTGNTIYF	TGTGCCAGCAGCCTCCGACAGGTTCCAACTGGAAACACCATATATTTT	TRBV3-1/TRBV3-2	TRBJ1-3	NA	NA
CASSSDGSYGYTF	TGCGCCAGCAGCTCGGACGGATCCTATGGCTACACCTTC	TRBV5-1	TRBJ1-2	NA	NA
CSVAPGSYEQYF	TGCAGCGTGGCGCCGGGTTCCTACGAGCAGTACTTC	TRBV29-1	TRBJ2-7	once	NA
CASSPGTGGANTGELFF	TGTGCCAGCAGCCCTGGGACAGGGGGCGCGAACACCGGGGAGCTGTTTTTT	TRBV7-2	TRBJ2-2	NA	TRBD1
CASSLEVSGGGEAFF	TGCGCCAGCAGCTTGGAAGTGTCGGGTGGGGGTGAAGCTTTCTTT	TRBV5-1	TRBJ1-1	NA	NA
CASSPRREQYF	TGTGCCAGCAGCCCCAGACGGGAGCAGTACTTC	TRBV6-5	TRBJ2-7	NA	NA
CASNKPGQGNTGELFF	TGTGCCAGCAACAAACCGGGACAGGGAAACACCGGGGAGCTGTTTTTT	TRBV3-1/TRBV3-2	TRBJ2-2	NA	TRBD1
CASSDPGRGLLNTEAFF	TGTGCCAGCAGCGATCCCGGGAGGGGGCTTTTGAACACTGAAGCTTTCTTT	TRBV7-2	TRBJ1-1	NA	TRBD1
CATSRSNQPQHF	TGTGCCACCAGTCGTAGCAATCAGCCCCAGCATTTT	TRBV24-1	TRBJ1-5	NA	NA
CASSKTGGLFGYTF	TGTGCCAGCAGCAAGACAGGGGGTTTGTTTGGCTACACCTTC	TRBV7-3	TRBJ1-2	NA	TRBD1
CASSPGPGGNGYTF	TGTGCCAGCAGCCCGGGCCCGGGGGGAAATGGCTACACCTTC	TRBV2	TRBJ1-2	few	NA
CASSVSGNSNQPQHF	TGTGCCAGCAGCGTATCTGGAAATAGCAATCAGCCCCAGCATTTT	TRBV9	TRBJ1-5	NA	NA
CASSPRTGANEKLFF	TGTGCCAGCAGTCCCCGGACAGGGGCTAATGAAAAACTGTTTTTT	TRBV28	TRBJ1-4	NA	TRBD1
CASSWGLEQYF	TGTGCCAGCAGTTGGGGTCTAGAGCAGTACTTC	TRBV28	TRBJ2-7	once	NA
CASSPPASYEQYF	TGTGCCAGCTCCCCCCCCGCCTCCTACGAGCAGTACTTC	TRBV18	TRBJ2-7	NA	NA
CASSFLLISSPGQGYNEQFF	TGTGCCAGCAGTTTCCTATTGATCTCTTCTCCGGGACAGGGCTACAATGAGCAGTTCTTC	TRBV27	TRBJ2-1	NA	TRBD1
CASSRGGSYNEQFF	TGTGCCAGCAGCCGGGGGGGCTCCTACAATGAGCAGTTCTTC	TRBV3-1/TRBV3-2	TRBJ2-1	NA	TRBD2
CAWSRDRGPEQYF	TGTGCCTGGAGTAGGGACAGGGGACCCGAGCAGTACTTC	TRBV30	TRBJ2-7	NA	TRBD1
CASRFIKLGSNQPQHF	TGTGCCAGCAGATTTATTAAGTTAGGTAGCAATCAGCCCCAGCATTTT	TRBV28	TRBJ1-5	few	NA
CASSVDWSSYNEQFF	TGTGCCAGCAGCGTAGACTGGAGCTCCTACAATGAGCAGTTCTTC	TRBV9	TRBJ2-1	NA	NA
CASSWDRMNSPLHF	TGTGCCAGCAGTTGGGACAGGATGAATTCACCCCTCCACTTT	TRBV27	TRBJ1-6	few	TRBD1
CASSPSQAQEAFF	TGTGCCAGCTCACCCTCCCAGGCCCAAGAAGCTTTCTTT	TRBV18	TRBJ1-1	NA	NA
CAWSSGLGQPQHF	TGTGCCTGGAGTTCAGGGCTGGGCCAGCCCCAGCATTTT	TRBV30	TRBJ1-5	NA	NA
CASSLTDSYHGYTF	TGTGCCAGCAGCTTAACGGACAGTTATCATGGCTACACCTTC	TRBV7-2	TRBJ1-2	few	NA
CASSLGGSPLHF	TGTGCCAGCAGCTTGGGAGGGTCACCCCTCCACTTT	TRBV5-5	TRBJ1-6	NA	NA
CASSQERENYEQYF	TGCGCCAGCAGCCAAGAGAGGGAAAACTACGAGCAGTACTTC	TRBV4-3	TRBJ2-7	NA	NA
CASSPGEAIAKNIQYF	TGTGCCAGTAGCCCCGGAGAGGCCATAGCCAAAAACATTCAGTACTTC	TRBV19	TRBJ2-4	NA	NA
CASSYSPNYGYTF	TGTGCCAGCAGTTACTCGCCGAACTATGGCTACACCTTC	TRBV6-5	TRBJ1-2	NA	NA
CASSAPGLLSTDTQYF	TGTGCCAGTAGTGCCCCGGGACTTCTTTCCACAGATACGCAGTATTTT	TRBV19	TRBJ2-3	NA	NA
CASSQDPGRDYEQYF	TGTGCCAGCAGCCAAGATCCGGGCCGCGACTACGAGCAGTACTTC	TRBV3-1/TRBV3-2	TRBJ2-7	NA	NA
CASIQLRVRNTEAFF	TGTGCCAGCATCCAGTTGAGGGTTCGGAACACTGAAGCTTTCTTT	TRBV21-1	TRBJ1-1	NA	NA
CASSLATSYNEQFF	TGTGCCAGCAGCTTGGCTACCTCCTACAATGAGCAGTTCTTC	TRBV5-5	TRBJ2-1	NA	NA
CASSTTGMTYEQYF	TGTGCCAGCAGTACGACAGGGATGACCTACGAGCAGTACTTC	TRBV2	TRBJ2-7	NA	TRBD1
CSVEGPGREQYF	TGCAGCGTTGAGGGCCCAGGACGGGAGCAGTACTTC	TRBV29-1	TRBJ2-7	once	NA
CASRSSTTTGELFF	TGTGCCAGCCGCAGCTCCACCACCACCGGGGAGCTGTTTTTT	TRBV6-5	TRBJ2-2	NA	NA
CASRPSDEQYF	TGTGCCAGCAGACCTAGCGACGAGCAGTACTTC	TRBV2	TRBJ2-7	NA	NA
CASTTQGPYQPQHF	TGTGCCAGTACTACCCAAGGACCCTATCAGCCCCAGCATTTT	TRBV19	TRBJ1-5	NA	NA
CASSQLLTTSSYEQYF	TGTGCCAGCAGCCAACTACTGACGACGAGCTCCTACGAGCAGTACTTC	TRBV4-2	TRBJ2-7	NA	NA
CASTGGFSNQPQHF	TGTGCCAGCACCGGGGGTTTTAGCAATCAGCCCCAGCATTTT	TRBV28	TRBJ1-5	NA	NA
CASRPTVNTEAFF	TGTGCCAGTAGACCGACAGTGAACACTGAAGCTTTCTTT	TRBV19	TRBJ1-1	once	NA
CASSCRRSGRWGTQYF	TGTGCCAGCAGCTGCCGTAGGTCAGGGAGGTGGGGGACCCAGTACTTC	TRBV7-3	TRBJ2-5	NA	NA
CASSQVRGTEAFF	TGTGCCAGCAGCCAAGTACGGGGCACTGAAGCTTTCTTT	TRBV3-1/TRBV3-2	TRBJ1-1	NA	NA
CASSLVGTGNYEQYF	TGTGCCAGCAGTTTAGTTGGGACAGGTAACTACGAGCAGTACTTC	TRBV27	TRBJ2-7	NA	TRBD1
CASSQDLGAEAFF	TGTGCCAGCAGCCAAGATCTTGGTGCTGAAGCTTTCTTT	TRBV3-1/TRBV3-2	TRBJ1-1	NA	NA
CASSWTGGTDTQYF	TGTGCCAGCAGCTGGACTGGTGGCACAGATACGCAGTATTTT	TRBV5-4	TRBJ2-3	NA	NA
CASSQWGTAVEAEAFF	TGTGCCAGCAGCCAATGGGGGACAGCCGTTGAAGCTGAAGCTTTCTTT	TRBV14	TRBJ1-1	NA	TRBD1